These T cell receptor beta chains were read from a single sample in a study of cytomegalovirus exposure and HLA in healthy donors. This table comes from immunoSEQ multiplex PCR, and its TCRdb copy is limited to in-frame clones, with some not included. Among 50,000 to 70,000 clones, 62% were seen once, and the ten largest hold 2.5% to 3.5%. Specimen: PBMCs. The receptor source for this set is a man in his thirties or forties in good health and CMV-seronegative. Both conserved end residues are part of each CDR3. D genes are given only for firm matches. Size values are once, few and many counts, or a class for expanded clones, and some rows have none.

d_call: .; v_call: TRBV18; cdr3_length: 15; clone_size: few; j_call: TRBJ2-1; cdr3_nt: TGTGCCAGCTCACCAGGACAGAAAACCTACAATGAGCAGTTCTTC; cdr3_aa: CASSPGQKTYNEQFF
d_call: TRBD1; v_call: TRBV5-1; cdr3_length: 14; clone_size: few; j_call: TRBJ2-7; cdr3_nt: TGCGCCAGCAGCTTGACAGGGGCACGTGGCGAGCAGTACTTC; cdr3_aa: CASSLTGARGEQYF
d_call: .; v_call: TRBV7-6; cdr3_length: 16; clone_size: .; j_call: TRBJ1-6; cdr3_nt: TGTGCCAGCAGCTTGTCCGGGACAAGTAATAATTCACCCCTCCACTTT; cdr3_aa: CASSLSGTSNNSPLHF
d_call: .; v_call: TRBV2; cdr3_length: 11; clone_size: .; j_call: TRBJ2-7; cdr3_nt: TGTGCCAGCACTTCTTACTACGAGCAGTACTTC; cdr3_aa: CASTSYYEQYF
d_call: TRBD1; v_call: TRBV6-4; cdr3_length: 15; clone_size: .; j_call: TRBJ2-5; cdr3_nt: TGTGCCAGCGACGATTCGGACAGGGACCAAGAGACCCAGTACTTC; cdr3_aa: CASDDSDRDQETQYF
d_call: .; v_call: TRBV6-5; cdr3_length: 16; clone_size: few; j_call: TRBJ2-1; cdr3_nt: TGTGCCAGCAGTTACGGGACATGGGGCTCCTACAATGAGCAGTTCTTC; cdr3_aa: CASSYGTWGSYNEQFF
d_call: TRBD1; v_call: TRBV27; cdr3_length: 15; clone_size: .; j_call: TRBJ2-2; cdr3_nt: TGTGCCAGCAGTTGGAGGACAGGGGACACCGGGGAGCTGTTTTTT; cdr3_aa: CASSWRTGDTGELFF
d_call: TRBD1; v_call: TRBV30; cdr3_length: 13; clone_size: .; j_call: TRBJ1-2; cdr3_nt: TGTGCCTGGAGTTCGGGACAGGGGGTGGGCTACACCTTC; cdr3_aa: CAWSSGQGVGYTF
d_call: .; v_call: TRBV7-9; cdr3_length: 12; clone_size: .; j_call: TRBJ1-2; cdr3_nt: TGTGCCAGCAGCGAATCTTCTAATGGCTACACCTTC; cdr3_aa: CASSESSNGYTF
d_call: .; v_call: TRBV15; cdr3_length: 15; clone_size: .; j_call: TRBJ2-7; cdr3_nt: TGTGCCACCAGCAGAGGAAGGGACACTCGCTACGAGCAGTACTTC; cdr3_aa: CATSRGRDTRYEQYF
d_call: TRBD1; v_call: TRBV29-1; cdr3_length: 17; clone_size: .; j_call: TRBJ1-2; cdr3_nt: TGCAGCGTTGAAGATCGGGGACAGGCATCTGAGTCCGATGGCTACACCTTC; cdr3_aa: CSVEDRGQASESDGYTF